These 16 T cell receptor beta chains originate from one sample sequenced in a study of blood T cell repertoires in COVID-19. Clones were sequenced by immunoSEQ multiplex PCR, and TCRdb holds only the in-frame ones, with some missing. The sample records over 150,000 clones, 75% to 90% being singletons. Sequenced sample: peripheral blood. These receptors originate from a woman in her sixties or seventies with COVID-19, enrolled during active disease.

CDR3: CASSLIGGRNTGELFF. CDR3 coding DNA: TGTGCCAGCAGCTTAATTGGTGGGAGGAACACCGGGGAGCTGTTTTTT. The chain carries TRBV7-2 and TRBJ2-2; D may be TRBD2 (5 bases). Between the trimmed V and J ends, which lost 2 bases and 1 base, there was a span of 11 bases. The CDR3 is 16 residues long. Germline V gives CDR1 SGHTA, CDR2 FQGNSA.

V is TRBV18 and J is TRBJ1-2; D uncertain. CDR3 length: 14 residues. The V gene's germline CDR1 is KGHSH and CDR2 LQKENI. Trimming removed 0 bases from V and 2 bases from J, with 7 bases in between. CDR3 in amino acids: CASSPPAGNYGYTF. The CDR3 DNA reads TGTGCCAGCTCACCACCGGCCGGGAACTATGGCTACACCTTC.

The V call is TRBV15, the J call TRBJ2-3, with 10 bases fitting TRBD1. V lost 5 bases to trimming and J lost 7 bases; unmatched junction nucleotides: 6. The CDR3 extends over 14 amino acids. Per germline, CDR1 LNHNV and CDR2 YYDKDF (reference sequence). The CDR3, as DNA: TGTGCCACCAGCCGGGACAGGGGTAGAAATACGCAGTATTTT. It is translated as CATSRDRGRNTQYF.

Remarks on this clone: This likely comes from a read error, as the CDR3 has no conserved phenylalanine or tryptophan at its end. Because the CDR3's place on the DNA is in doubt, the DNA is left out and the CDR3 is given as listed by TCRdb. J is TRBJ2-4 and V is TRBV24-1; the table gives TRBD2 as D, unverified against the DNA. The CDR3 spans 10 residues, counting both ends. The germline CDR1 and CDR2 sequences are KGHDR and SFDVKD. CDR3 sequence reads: CATSPLAVPP.

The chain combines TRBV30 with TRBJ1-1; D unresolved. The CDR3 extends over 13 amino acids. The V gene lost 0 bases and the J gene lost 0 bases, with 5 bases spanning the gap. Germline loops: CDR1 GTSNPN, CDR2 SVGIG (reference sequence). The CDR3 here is CAWSVSMNTEAFF. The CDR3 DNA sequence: TGTGCCTGGAGTGTGAGTATGAACACTGAAGCTTTCTTT.

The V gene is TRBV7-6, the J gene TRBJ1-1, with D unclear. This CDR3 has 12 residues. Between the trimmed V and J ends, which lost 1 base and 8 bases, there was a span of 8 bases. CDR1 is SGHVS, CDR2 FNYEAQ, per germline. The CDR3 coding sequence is TGTGCCAGCAGCTTAGGTCGGGTGGAAGCTTTCTTT. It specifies CASSLGRVEAFF.

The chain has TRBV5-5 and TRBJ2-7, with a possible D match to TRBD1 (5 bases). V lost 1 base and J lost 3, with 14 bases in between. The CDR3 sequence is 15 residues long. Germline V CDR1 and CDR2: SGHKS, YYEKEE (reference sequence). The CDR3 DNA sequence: TGTGCCAGCAGCTTGAGTGCAGGGCTCGTCTACGAGCAGTACTTC. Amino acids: CASSLSAGLVYEQYF.

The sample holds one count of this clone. CDR3: CASSQDSGFNTEAFF. Written as DNA, the CDR3 is TGCGCCAGCAGCCAAGATTCAGGGTTCAACACTGAAGCTTTCTTT. The chain joins TRBV4-3 to TRBJ1-1, with a weak D call TRBD1 (5 bases). Trimming took off 0 bases at V and 2 bases at J, with 10 bases between the two ends. Germline V lookup: CDR1 LGHNA, CDR2 YSLEER. The CDR3 totals 15 residues.

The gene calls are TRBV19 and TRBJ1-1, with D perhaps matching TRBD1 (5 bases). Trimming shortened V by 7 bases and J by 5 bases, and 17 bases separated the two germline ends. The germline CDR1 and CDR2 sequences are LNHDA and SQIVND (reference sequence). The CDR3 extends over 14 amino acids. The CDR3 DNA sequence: TGTGCCAGTAACAAGTGGGCCAGGGCGACTGAAGCTTTCTTT. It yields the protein CASNKWARATEAFF.

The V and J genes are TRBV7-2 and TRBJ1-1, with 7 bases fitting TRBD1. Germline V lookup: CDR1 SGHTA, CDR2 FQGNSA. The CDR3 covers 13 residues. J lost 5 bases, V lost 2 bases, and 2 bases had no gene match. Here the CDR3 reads CASSLKGATEAFF. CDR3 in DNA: TGTGCCAGCAGCTTAAAGGGGGCAACTGAAGCTTTCTTT.

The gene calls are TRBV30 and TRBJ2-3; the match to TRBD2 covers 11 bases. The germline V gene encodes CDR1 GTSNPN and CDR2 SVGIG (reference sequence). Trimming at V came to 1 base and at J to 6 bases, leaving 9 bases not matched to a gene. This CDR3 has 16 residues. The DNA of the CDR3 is TGTGCCTGGAGTGACCTTACTAGCGGGGGAATGGATACGCAGTATTTT. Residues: CAWSDLTSGGMDTQYF.

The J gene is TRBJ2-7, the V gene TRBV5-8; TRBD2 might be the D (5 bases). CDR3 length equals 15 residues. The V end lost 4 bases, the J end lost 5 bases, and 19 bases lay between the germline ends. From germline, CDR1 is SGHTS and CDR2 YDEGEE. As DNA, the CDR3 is TGTGCCAGCAGCGTTGGTTGGGCCACCGGGGACGAGCAGTACTTC. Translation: CASSVGWATGDEQYF.

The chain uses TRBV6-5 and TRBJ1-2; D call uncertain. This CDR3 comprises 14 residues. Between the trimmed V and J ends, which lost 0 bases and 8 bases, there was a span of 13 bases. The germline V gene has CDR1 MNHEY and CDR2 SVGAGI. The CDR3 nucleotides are TGTGCCAGCAGTTACTCGAGCGGCTGGAACGGCTACACCTTC. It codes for CASSYSSGWNGYTF.

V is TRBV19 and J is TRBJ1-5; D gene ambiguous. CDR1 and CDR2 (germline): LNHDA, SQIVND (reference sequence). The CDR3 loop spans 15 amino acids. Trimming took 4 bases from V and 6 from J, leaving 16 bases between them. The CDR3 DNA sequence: TGTGCCAGTAGTACTGCTGTGCCCTTCGGTCAGCCCCAGCATTTT. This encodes CASSTAVPFGQPQHF.

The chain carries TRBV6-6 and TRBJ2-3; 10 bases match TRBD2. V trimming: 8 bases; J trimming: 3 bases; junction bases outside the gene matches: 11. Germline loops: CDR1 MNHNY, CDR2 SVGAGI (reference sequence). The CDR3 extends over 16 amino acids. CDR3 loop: CASGGNLAGVTDTQYF. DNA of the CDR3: TGTGCCAGCGGTGGAAATCTAGCGGGAGTTACAGATACGCAGTATTTT.

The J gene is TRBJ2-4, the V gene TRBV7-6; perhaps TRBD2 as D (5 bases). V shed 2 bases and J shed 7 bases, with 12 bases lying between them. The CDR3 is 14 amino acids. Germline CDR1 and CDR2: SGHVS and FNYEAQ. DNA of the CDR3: TGTGCCAGCAGCTTATCCCGCTCGGGGAACATTCAGTACTTC. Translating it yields CASSLSRSGNIQYF.